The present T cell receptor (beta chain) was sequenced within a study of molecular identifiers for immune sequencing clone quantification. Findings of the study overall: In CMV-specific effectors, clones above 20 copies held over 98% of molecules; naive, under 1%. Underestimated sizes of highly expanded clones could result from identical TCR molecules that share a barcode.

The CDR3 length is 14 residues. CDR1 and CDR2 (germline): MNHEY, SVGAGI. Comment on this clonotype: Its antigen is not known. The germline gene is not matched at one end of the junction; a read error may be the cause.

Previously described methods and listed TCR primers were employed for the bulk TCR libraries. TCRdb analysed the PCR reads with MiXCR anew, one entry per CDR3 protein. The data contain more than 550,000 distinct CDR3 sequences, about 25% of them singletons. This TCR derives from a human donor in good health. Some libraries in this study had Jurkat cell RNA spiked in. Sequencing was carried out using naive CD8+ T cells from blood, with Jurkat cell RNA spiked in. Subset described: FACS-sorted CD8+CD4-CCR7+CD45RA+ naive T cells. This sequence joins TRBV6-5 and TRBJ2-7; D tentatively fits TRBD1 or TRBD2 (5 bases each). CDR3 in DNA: TGTGCCAGCAGTTACCGGGACGGAGGTTACGTGCAGTACTTC. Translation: CASSYRDGGYVQYF.